The rows below give T cell receptor beta chains drawn from one sample of a study of blood T cells in healthy people across ages. Using its own MiXCR run on the 5' RACE reads, TCRdb lists one record per CDR3 protein. The table records about 1.8 million distinct CDR3 sequences, less than 50% of them present only once. Sequencing was done on a sample of blood. The receptor source for this set is a woman aged 40 to 55 in good health. CDR3s include the opening cysteine and the closing phenylalanine or tryptophan. D genes are given only for firm matches. Only part of the rows carry a size: once, few, many, or a class if the clone is expanded.

- TRBJ1-4 TRBV5-6 - TGTGCCAGCAGCAACGTCCCAGGCCTTAATGAAAAACTGTTTTTT CASSNVPGLNEKLFF
TRBD1 TRBJ1-4 TRBV4-2 few TGTGCCAGCAGCGGGACGGGACAGGGGATTGAAAAACTGTTTTTT CASSGTGQGIEKLFF
- TRBJ1-2 TRBV11-2 - TGTGCCAGCAGCCCCGGCCAGGGGAACCATGGCTACACCTTC CASSPGQGNHGYTF
TRBD2 TRBJ2-5 TRBV11-2 few TGTGCCAGCAGCTTAGCGGGGGGGAGTCTTGAGACCCAGTACTTC CASSLAGGSLETQYF
- TRBJ2-3 TRBV14 - TGTGCCAGCAGCCAAGTTGTAGCAGTAGATACGCAGTATTTT CASSQVVAVDTQYF
TRBD1 TRBJ2-3 TRBV20-1 few TGCAGGGCGGGACAGGGGGTAGATACGCAGTATTTT CRAGQGVDTQYF
TRBD2 TRBJ2-5 TRBV5-1 - TGCGCCAGCAGCTGGACTAGCGGGGGGGCTTATCGAGGGACCCAGTACTTC CASSWTSGGAYRGTQYF
TRBD1 TRBJ2-7 TRBV11-1 - TGTGCCAGCAGCGACCGGGACAGGCTTAACAGGGGGCAGTACTTC CASSDRDRLNRGQYF
- TRBJ2-6 TRBV28 - TGTGCCAGCAGTTTATCAATCATCAGGGTCTCTGGGGCCAACGTCCTGACTTTC CASSLSIIRVSGANVLTF
- TRBJ2-1 TRBV15 - TGTGCCACCAGCAGAGATCGGGCGGGGCAGTTCTTC CATSRDRAGQFF
TRBD1 TRBJ2-5 TRBV9 few TGTGCCAGCAACGCAGGGGGTACTCAAGAGACCCAGTACTTC CASNAGGTQETQYF
- TRBJ1-2 TRBV10-3 - TGTGCCATCAGCCAGGGGAGTAGGGGCTACACCTTC CAISQGSRGYTF
TRBD1 TRBJ1-6 TRBV6-5 few TGTGCCAGCAGTAACAGGGGCCCCCTCCACTTT CASSNRGPLHF
- TRBJ2-3 TRBV15 few TGTGCCACCAGCACCCTTATGGGGGGGCAGTATTTT CATSTLMGGQYF
- TRBJ2-3 TRBV6-1 - TGTGCCAGCAGTGGGTACTCCTACACAGATACGCAGTATTTT CASSGYSYTDTQYF
- TRBJ1-1 TRBV10-3 - TGTGCCATCAGTGAGTCCTTTGGAAAGGGGAACACTGAAGCTTTCTTT CAISESFGKGNTEAFF
- TRBJ2-5 TRBV6-5 few TGTGCCAGCAGTTACTCGAAAGGCTTAGAGACCCAGTACTTC CASSYSKGLETQYF
- TRBJ2-5 TRBV4-3 few TGCGCCAGCAGCCAAGATGTACAGGGTGTAAGAGAGACCCAGTACTTC CASSQDVQGVRETQYF
TRBD2 TRBJ2-5 TRBV6-1 - TGTGCCAGCAGCCGTGGGCATGTGGAAGTAGCGGGGGGTTGGGAGACCCAGTACTTC CASSRGHVEVAGGWETQYF
TRBD2 TRBJ2-1 TRBV20-1 few TGCAGTGCTAGACTGGGACTAGCGGGGGCTGATGAGCAGTTCTTC CSARLGLAGADEQFF
TRBD1 TRBJ2-7 TRBV6-2/TRBV6-3 - TGTGCCAGCACCTTCGGGACAGTGTCCTACAATGAGCAGTACTTC CASTFGTVSYNEQYF
TRBD1 TRBJ1-5 TRBV6-2/TRBV6-3 few TGTGCCAGCAGTCCGGGACAGGGGAATAGCAATCAGCCCCAGCATTTT CASSPGQGNSNQPQHF
TRBD1 TRBJ2-1 TRBV2 - TGTGCCAGCCGGGACAGGGCGGCCGGAAATGAGCAGTTCTTC CASRDRAAGNEQFF
- TRBJ1-2 TRBV29-1 - TGCAGCGTTGCGGACATTAACTATGGCTACACCTTC CSVADINYGYTF
TRBD2 TRBJ2-1 TRBV6-2/TRBV6-3 - TGTGCCAGCTCCCCGGGGACTAGCGGGGAGTTCTTC CASSPGTSGEFF
- TRBJ2-1 TRBV5-1 - TGCGCCAGCAGCTTGGGGGAGAAGAACAATGAGCAGTTCTTC CASSLGEKNNEQFF
TRBD1 TRBJ2-1 TRBV2 - TGTGCCAGCAGCCCGGACAGGACTGGCTCCTACAATGAGCAGTTCTTC CASSPDRTGSYNEQFF
- TRBJ2-6 TRBV20-1 - TGCAGTGCTAGAGGAGGACACCCGAGCTCTGGGGCCAACGTCCTGACTTTC CSARGGHPSSGANVLTF
- TRBJ2-1 TRBV20-1 few TGCAGTGCTCCTAAAGCGGTGGGCCTATACAATGAGCAGTTCTTC CSAPKAVGLYNEQFF